The clone carrying this T cell receptor beta chain was picked up one time. How the authors handled the data: Amplification with reference gene primers provided the estimates of nucleated cell counts. Some clones are missing from TCRdb's copy, which holds only in-frame ones; the method was immunoSEQ multiplex PCR. That table supplies the V and J calls and clone size; D and trimming were determined from the DNA. Of 200,000 to 250,000 clones listed, roughly 90% are singletons. The sample belongs to a study of blood T cell repertoires in COVID-19. As for the study in general: COVID-19 samples from acute and convalescent phases originated in the United States, Italy and Spain. T cells, B-cell-depleted T cells, or PBMCs supplied cDNA or gDNA.

The sample was peripheral blood. The sequence derives from a man aged 70 or older with acute or convalescent COVID-19.

The CDR3 loop reads CASSLTNNRVHTIYF. CDR3 nucleotide sequence: TGTGCCAGCAGCTTAACCAACAACAGGGTACACACCATATATTTT. The chain is built from TRBV7-8 and TRBJ1-3; D is possibly TRBD1 (6 bases). Looked up from germline, CDR1 is SGHVS and CDR2 is FQNEAQ. Trimming left V 2 bases short and J 8 bases short, with 16 bases between. The CDR3 consists of 15 residues.